The sequence of this TCR beta chain was determined in a study of cytomegalovirus exposure and HLA in healthy donors. The PCR employed 60 Vbeta primers together with 13 Jbeta primers. Sequenced by immunoSEQ multiplex PCR; TCRdb stores in-frame clones only, minus some. The table lists around 280,000 clones, approximately 90% of them singletons. The TCR originated in a woman under 30 in good health and CMV-seronegative. The sequenced material came from PBMCs.

The CDR3 bases are TGTGCCACCAGCGATACTGAGGCAGCAACTAATGAAAAACTGTTTTTT. Translating it yields CATSDTEAATNEKLFF. The chain links TRBV15 to TRBJ1-4, with D uncertain. V lost 5 bases to trimming and J lost 0 bases, with 13 bases between them. Germline values: CDR1 LNHNV, CDR2 YYDKDF (reference sequence). The CDR3 consists of 16 residues.